The rows below give T cell receptor beta chains drawn from one sample of a study of T cell responses to AZD1222 COVID-19 vaccine. Sequencing was performed with immunoSEQ multiplex PCR; in TCRdb, only in-frame clones are kept and a portion is missing. The sample includes about 85,000 clones, 88% of them seen just once. Specimen: peripheral blood, collected on day 0 of AZD1222 vaccination. Every receptor here comes from an adult in good health. Both conserved end residues are part of each CDR3. Each record gives: J gene, clone size, D gene, V gene, CDR3 protein, CDR3 DNA. A D gene is named only where the DNA matches it firmly. Clone size is shown for a subset of rows, as once, few, many or a class of expanded clone.

J: TRBJ2-3
size: NA
D: NA
V: TRBV2
CDR3: CASSAPNTQYF
DNA: TGTGCCAGCAGCGCCCCAAATACGCAGTATTTT

J: TRBJ1-1
size: NA
D: TRBD1
V: TRBV5-6
CDR3: CASSLFQGGTEAFF
DNA: TGTGCCAGCAGCTTATTCCAGGGGGGCACTGAAGCTTTCTTT

J: TRBJ1-3
size: few
D: TRBD1
V: TRBV15
CDR3: CATSIHRGSRFSGNTIYF
DNA: TGTGCCACCAGCATTCACAGGGGCTCCCGCTTCTCTGGAAACACCATATATTTT

J: TRBJ2-7
size: NA
D: TRBD2
V: TRBV7-2
CDR3: CASSPTLAGLPYEQYF
DNA: TGTGCCAGCAGCCCGACCCTAGCGGGACTACCCTACGAGCAGTACTTC

J: TRBJ2-2
size: NA
D: NA
V: TRBV2
CDR3: CASRAGRHTGELFF
DNA: TGTGCCAGCAGAGCCGGGAGACATACCGGGGAGCTGTTTTTT

J: TRBJ1-3
size: once
D: NA
V: TRBV28
CDR3: CASTRGGGNTIYF
DNA: TGTGCCAGCACCAGGGGTGGTGGAAACACCATATATTTT

J: TRBJ2-7
size: NA
D: TRBD2
V: TRBV14
CDR3: CASSQPELAGYSYEQYF
DNA: TGTGCCAGCAGCCAACCCGAGCTAGCGGGGTACTCCTACGAGCAGTACTTC

J: TRBJ1-5
size: NA
D: NA
V: TRBV9
CDR3: CASNPTGSNQPQHF
DNA: TGTGCCAGCAACCCAACGGGGAGCAATCAGCCCCAGCATTTT

J: TRBJ1-4
size: NA
D: NA
V: TRBV27
CDR3: CASSLSRVAEKLFF
DNA: TGTGCCAGCAGTTTGAGCAGGGTAGCGGAAAAACTGTTTTTT

J: TRBJ1-2
size: NA
D: NA
V: TRBV18
CDR3: CASSLKTEGYGYTF
DNA: TGTGCCAGCTCACTCAAAACGGAGGGTTATGGCTACACCTTC

J: TRBJ2-6
size: NA
D: TRBD1
V: TRBV19
CDR3: CASSIPGTEIARPGANVLTF
DNA: TGTGCCAGTAGTATACCTGGGACAGAGATAGCCAGACCTGGGGCCAACGTCCTGACTTTC

J: TRBJ1-5
size: NA
D: NA
V: TRBV21-1
CDR3: CASSKTNPCRQGNNQPQHF
DNA: TGTGCCAGCAGCAAAACAAACCCATGTAGGCAGGGAAATAATCAGCCCCAGCATTTT

J: TRBJ1-4
size: NA
D: NA
V: TRBV5-1
CDR3: CASSSLTESEKLFF
DNA: TGCGCCAGCAGCTCCCTTACCGAATCCGAAAAACTGTTTTTT

J: TRBJ2-7
size: NA
D: NA
V: TRBV28
CDR3: CASSRTGREAYEQYF
DNA: TGTGCCAGCAGCCGAACAGGGAGGGAAGCCTACGAGCAGTACTTC

J: TRBJ1-1
size: NA
D: NA
V: TRBV24-1
CDR3: CATRDSGARAEAFF
DNA: TGTGCCACTCGGGATTCGGGGGCAAGGGCTGAAGCTTTCTTT

J: TRBJ1-3
size: NA
D: NA
V: TRBV7-8
CDR3: CASSRQAPDTIYF
DNA: TGTGCCAGCAGCCGACAGGCTCCGGACACCATATATTTT

J: TRBJ2-1
size: NA
D: NA
V: TRBV5-6
CDR3: CASSPKYPQIDNEQFF
DNA: TGTGCCAGCAGCCCCAAGTACCCCCAAATCGACAATGAGCAGTTCTTC

J: TRBJ2-6
size: NA
D: NA
V: TRBV27
CDR3: CASSSRDNPSGANVLTF
DNA: TGTGCCAGCAGTTCCCGGGACAACCCCTCTGGGGCCAACGTCCTGACTTTC

J: TRBJ2-3
size: NA
D: NA
V: TRBV10-2
CDR3: CATRLAATTDTQYF
DNA: TGCGCCACGCGCTTAGCGGCCACCACAGATACGCAGTATTTT

J: TRBJ1-1
size: NA
D: TRBD1
V: TRBV19
CDR3: CASSATGEYLRTEAFF
DNA: TGTGCCAGTAGTGCCACAGGGGAGTATTTGCGCACTGAAGCTTTCTTT

J: TRBJ1-2
size: few
D: NA
V: TRBV12-3/TRBV12-4
CDR3: CASSLKAGYGYTF
DNA: TGTGCCAGCAGTTTAAAAGCTGGTTATGGCTACACCTTC

J: TRBJ1-3
size: NA
D: NA
V: TRBV5-1
CDR3: CASSSRGSGNTIYF
DNA: TGCGCCAGCAGCTCCAGGGGATCTGGAAACACCATATATTTT

J: TRBJ1-2
size: NA
D: TRBD1
V: TRBV10-2
CDR3: CASSGGTAEGYTF
DNA: TGCGCCAGCAGTGGAGGGACAGCCGAGGGCTACACCTTC

J: TRBJ2-7
size: NA
D: NA
V: TRBV28
CDR3: CASSLYKEGLRNEQYF
DNA: TGTGCCAGCAGTTTATATAAGGAGGGATTAAGGAACGAGCAGTACTTC

J: TRBJ1-5
size: NA
D: TRBD1
V: TRBV7-2
CDR3: CASGYRGNQPQHF
DNA: TGTGCCAGCGGATACAGGGGTAATCAGCCCCAGCATTTT

J: TRBJ2-6
size: NA
D: NA
V: TRBV7-9
CDR3: CASTPGLGSGANVLTF
DNA: TGTGCCAGCACACCCGGACTGGGATCTGGGGCCAACGTCCTGACTTTC

J: TRBJ1-5
size: NA
D: NA
V: TRBV5-4
CDR3: CASSPPGGQPQHF
DNA: TGTGCCAGCAGCCCCCCGGGAGGGCAGCCCCAGCATTTT

J: TRBJ1-4
size: NA
D: NA
V: TRBV18
CDR3: CASSQGSNEKLFF
DNA: TGTGCCAGCTCACAGGGGTCAAATGAAAAACTGTTTTTT

J: TRBJ2-3
size: once
D: TRBD1
V: TRBV6-6
CDR3: CASSRSTGGVGRSTDTQYF
DNA: TGTGCCAGCAGTCGATCGACAGGGGGCGTTGGACGGAGCACAGATACGCAGTATTTT

J: TRBJ2-7
size: NA
D: NA
V: TRBV5-1
CDR3: CASRLKTSSYEQYF
DNA: TGCGCCAGCAGGTTAAAGACTAGCTCCTACGAGCAGTACTTC

J: TRBJ1-1
size: NA
D: NA
V: TRBV14
CDR3: CASSQEIRGAEAFF
DNA: TGTGCCAGCAGCCAAGAAATACGGGGGGCTGAAGCTTTCTTT

J: TRBJ2-7
size: NA
D: TRBD1
V: TRBV28
CDR3: CASSSPGTGGAKAYEQYF
DNA: TGTGCCAGCAGTTCTCCCGGGACAGGGGGCGCGAAAGCATACGAGCAGTACTTC

J: TRBJ1-5
size: NA
D: NA
V: TRBV6-5
CDR3: CASSYSPVGSNQPQHF
DNA: TGTGCCAGCAGTTACTCGCCGGTTGGGAGCAATCAGCCCCAGCATTTT

J: TRBJ2-2
size: NA
D: NA
V: TRBV2
CDR3: CASKEGSTTGELFF
DNA: TGTGCCAGCAAGGAAGGGTCTACCACCGGGGAGCTGTTTTTT

J: TRBJ2-3
size: NA
D: TRBD1
V: TRBV7-9
CDR3: CASSPTGGLSTDTQYF
DNA: TGTGCCAGCAGCCCAACAGGGGGCCTCAGCACAGATACGCAGTATTTT

J: TRBJ2-5
size: once
D: NA
V: TRBV7-2
CDR3: CASSRKGVRLLIQETQYF
DNA: TGTGCCAGCAGCCGCAAGGGGGTGCGACTACTAATCCAAGAGACCCAGTACTTC

J: TRBJ2-2
size: NA
D: NA
V: TRBV7-9
CDR3: CASSFRAYAGELFF
DNA: TGTGCCAGCAGCTTCCGGGCGTATGCCGGGGAGCTGTTTTTT

J: TRBJ2-7
size: NA
D: NA
V: TRBV4-2
CDR3: CASSQDPGTTIYEQYF
DNA: TGTGCCAGCAGCCAGGACCCCGGGACAACGATCTACGAGCAGTACTTC

J: TRBJ2-2
size: NA
D: NA
V: TRBV5-1
CDR3: CASSLLAGLNGELFF
DNA: TGCGCCAGCAGCTTGTTGGCAGGGTTAAACGGGGAGCTGTTTTTT

J: TRBJ1-2
size: NA
D: NA
V: TRBV5-1
CDR3: CASSAQVNYGYTF
DNA: TGCGCCAGCAGCGCCCAGGTTAACTATGGCTACACCTTC

J: TRBJ1-4
size: NA
D: TRBD1
V: TRBV5-1
CDR3: CASSGGTVGNEKLFF
DNA: TGCGCCAGCAGCGGGGGGACAGTAGGTAATGAAAAACTGTTTTTT

J: TRBJ1-5
size: NA
D: NA
V: TRBV28
CDR3: CASRPAGRMGQPQHF
DNA: TGTGCCAGCAGACCGGCGGGGCGGATGGGTCAGCCCCAGCATTTT